This T cell receptor beta chain was sequenced during a study of T cell repertoires in cytomegalovirus infection. MiXCR was run by TCRdb on the reads, yielding one entry per CDR3 protein. Altogether about 920,000 distinct CDR3 sequences are present, around 32% being singletons, with the ten largest covering about 14%. This clonotype appeared a few times. What it binds is unknown. The CDR3 sequence is 14 residues long. In germline, CDR1 is SGHDT, CDR2 YYEEEE. V shed 4 bases and J shed 6 bases, with 14 bases lying between them. This chain uses TRBV5-6 with TRBJ2-1; maybe TRBD2 (6 bases). The starting material was cultured CD8+ T cells from PBMCs, obtained from culture after CMV antigen stimulation. The receptor comes from a human donor in good health (CMV status not recorded). Some clones in this sample may be carry-over from other donors' samples. CDR3 amino acids: CASSGWQGGNEQFF. In DNA, the CDR3 is TGTGCCAGCAGCGGGTGGCAGGGAGGCAATGAGCAGTTCTTC.